This T cell receptor beta chain appears in the sequencing data of a study of blood T cell dynamics during melanoma immunotherapy. For this clone: Its antigen remains unidentified.

Per the germline V gene, CDR1 is SQVTM and CDR2 is ANQGSEA. The germline V and J ends were trimmed by 5 bases and 2 bases, with 16 bases remaining between them. This CDR3 has 14 residues. Study results and limitations: Clones driving repertoire changes may be melanoma-specific or general immune activation.

The time point denotes: pre-treatment baseline. Response was assessed by RECIST 1.1 at 12 weeks, except a couple of rapid progressors. Prior systemic cancer therapy, immunosuppressant use and other active malignancies excluded patients. A fixed DNA input of around 0.35 ug was used per bulk PBMC sample. The table came from immunoSEQ multiplex PCR; TCRdb's copy has only in-frame clones and leaves some out. This table has around 12,000 clones, approximately 84% appearing once. The sequencing used blood, collected from a patient treated with checkpoint blockade. The TCR was taken from a human donor with melanoma. This chain uses TRBV29-1 with TRBJ2-7, with D perhaps TRBD1 (5 bases). The CDR3 region has the DNA TGCAGCGTTAGTCCGAGACAGCGAACCTACGAGCAGTACTTC. Translating it yields CSVSPRQRTYEQYF.